This TCR beta chain is drawn from a study of blood T cell repertoires in COVID-19. Germline CDR1 reads SGHNT; CDR2 reads YYREEE (reference sequence). The V and J ends lost 0 bases and 8 bases, in that order; junction bases with no gene match: 6. This CDR3 comprises 16 residues. Libraries were prepared by immunoSEQ multiplex PCR; TCRdb keeps only in-frame clonotypes and omits some of them. The sample records tens of thousands of clones, around 77% being singletons. Seattle patients were enrolled while actively infected and followed longitudinally. The source material was peripheral blood. This sequence was found in a man in his 70s with COVID-19, enrolled during active disease. V is TRBV5-4 and J is TRBJ1-6; 9 nucleotides align to TRBD1. The CDR3 loop reads CASSLDRGQDHSPLHF. CDR3 coding DNA: TGTGCCAGCAGCTTGGACAGGGGGCAGGATCATTCACCCCTCCACTTT. The full variable domain, its missing parts supplied by reference TRBV5-4 and TRBJ1-6, is ETGVTQSPTHLIKTRGQQVTLRCSSQSGHNTVSWYQQALGQGPQFIFQYYREEENGRGNFPPRFSGLQFPNYSSELNVNALELDDSALYLCASSLDRGQDHSPLHFGNGTRLTVT.